This TCR beta chain was identified in a study of T cells after yellow fever vaccination. Whole-study findings and limits: Relatively few clonotypes were ones that appeared in both CD4 and CD8 compartments.

TCRdb reprocessed the 5' RACE reads via MiXCR and lists one record per CDR3 protein. The data contain some 350,000 distinct CDR3 sequences, roughly 4.3% of them singletons. This clonotype was detected many times. The antigen remains undetermined. From germline, CDR1 is SEHNR and CDR2 FQNEAQ (reference sequence). This CDR3 comprises 14 residues. Trimming took off 2 bases at V and 4 bases at J, with 12 bases between the two ends. V is TRBV7-9 and J is TRBJ2-7; D not resolved. Here the sequenced sample was PBMCs, taken 5 days after the yellow fever booster vaccination. The receptor was isolated from a man between 18 and 29 years old who received the YFV17D yellow fever vaccine. In nucleotides, the CDR3 is TGTGCCAGCAGCTTATTGGATGGTATTTACGAGCAGTACGTC. Amino acid sequence: CASSLLDGIYEQYV.